These 8 T cell receptor beta chains originate from one sample sequenced in a study of cytomegalovirus exposure and HLA in healthy donors. PCR involved 60 Vbeta and 13 Jbeta primers. Profiled with immunoSEQ multiplex PCR; TCRdb holds only in-frame clones, not every one. This table holds approximately 190,000 clones, about 86% found once. Sequenced: PBMCs. The source is a woman under 30 in good health and CMV-seropositive.

The chain is built from TRBV5-6 and TRBJ2-5, with 8 bases lining up with TRBD2. J was trimmed by 1 base and V by 5 bases; bases with no gene match: 16. The CDR3 has 18 amino acids. The V gene's germline CDR1 is SGHDT and CDR2 YYEEEE. CDR3 residues: CASSHAYSGLALQETQYF. In DNA form, the CDR3 reads TGTGCCAGCAGTCACGCGTACTCAGGACTAGCCCTCCAAGAGACCCAGTACTTC.

This clone was seen once. This sample includes further DNA sequences coding for the same CDR3. The rearrangement joins TRBV6-5 to TRBJ1-2, with D possibly matching TRBD1 (5 bases). With 6 bases removed from V and 8 bases from J, the gap between germline ends came to 10 bases. Germline CDR1 is MNHEY and CDR2 is SVGAGI. This CDR3 contains 11 residues. This chain's CDR3 is CASSQGGGYTF. CDR3 nucleotide sequence: TGTGCCAGCAGCCAGGGCGGCGGCTACACCTTC.

V gene TRBV28 combines with J gene TRBJ1-4; 8 nucleotides agree with TRBD1. Germline assignment: CDR1 MDHEN and CDR2 SYDVKM. The junction had 11 bases not matched to a gene; V was cut back by 7 bases and J by 7 bases. The CDR3 is 15 amino acids. The CDR3 is CASITGGQGIEKLFF. CDR3 in DNA: TGTGCCAGCATCACCGGCGGACAGGGAATTGAAAAACTGTTTTTT.

This clone was picked up one time. Here the CDR3 DNA reads TGTGCCTGGATTGGGGGCCCAGATACGCAGTATTTT. Amino acids: CAWIGGPDTQYF. The J gene is TRBJ2-3, the V gene TRBV30; tentatively, D is TRBD1 (6 bases). V lost 4 bases to trimming and J lost 4 bases, with 9 bases between them. The CDR3 contains 12 residues. Germline CDR1 and CDR2: GTSNPN and SVGIG (reference sequence).

The chain links TRBV5-4 to TRBJ1-1; D is undetermined. The CDR3 sequence is 13 residues long. Trimming shortened V by 0 bases and J by 6 bases, and 9 bases separated the two germline ends. CDR1 SGHNT and CDR2 YYREEE come from the germline V gene (reference sequence). The DNA of the CDR3 is TGTGCCAGCAGCTTGGCAGGTAGCGCTGAAGCTTTCTTT. Translated: CASSLAGSAEAFF.

CDR3 coding DNA: TGTGCCAGCAGTGACTCCCAAACCGGGGAGCTGTTTTTT. It encodes CASSDSQTGELFF. V usage is TRBV6-4 and J usage is TRBJ2-2, with D unresolved. The CDR3 is 13 amino acids. CDR1 MRHNA and CDR2 SNTAGT come from the germline V gene. The V end was cut by 0 bases, the J end by 5 bases, with 4 bases between.

V gene TRBV18 combines with J gene TRBJ1-2; no definite D call. Per germline, CDR1 KGHSH and CDR2 LQKENI. The V and J ends lost 6 bases and 8 bases respectively, with 22 bases between them. The CDR3 covers 15 residues. CDR3 sequence: CASSPGRETGRGYTF. The DNA for the CDR3 is TGTGCCAGCTCGCCCGGACGGGAAACCGGCCGCGGCTACACCTTC.

The CDR3 DNA sequence: TGTGCCAGCAGAGAGGGGGGGGTGAACACTGAAGCTTTCTTT. Translated: CASREGGVNTEAFF. The V gene is TRBV6-6, the J gene TRBJ1-1, with D possibly TRBD1 on 6 matching bases. CDR3 length equals 14 residues. Trimming took off 6 bases at V and 0 bases at J, with 11 bases between the two ends. Germline V gene data show CDR1 as MNHNY and CDR2 as SVGAGI (reference sequence).